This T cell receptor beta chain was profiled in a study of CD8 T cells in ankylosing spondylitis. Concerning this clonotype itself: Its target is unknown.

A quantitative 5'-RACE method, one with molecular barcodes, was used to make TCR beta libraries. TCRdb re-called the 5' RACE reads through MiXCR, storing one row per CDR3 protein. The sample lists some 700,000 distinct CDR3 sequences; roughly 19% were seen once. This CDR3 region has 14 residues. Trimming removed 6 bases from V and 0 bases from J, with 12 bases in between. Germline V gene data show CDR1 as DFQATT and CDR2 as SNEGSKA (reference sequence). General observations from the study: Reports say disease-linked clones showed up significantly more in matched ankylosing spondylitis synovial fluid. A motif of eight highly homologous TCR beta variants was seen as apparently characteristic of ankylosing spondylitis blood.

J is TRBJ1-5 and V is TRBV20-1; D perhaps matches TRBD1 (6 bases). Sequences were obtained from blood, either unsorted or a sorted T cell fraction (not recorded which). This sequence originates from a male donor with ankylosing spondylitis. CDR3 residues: CSASGTYSNQPQHF. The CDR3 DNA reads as TGCAGTGCATCCGGGACATATAGCAATCAGCCCCAGCATTTT.